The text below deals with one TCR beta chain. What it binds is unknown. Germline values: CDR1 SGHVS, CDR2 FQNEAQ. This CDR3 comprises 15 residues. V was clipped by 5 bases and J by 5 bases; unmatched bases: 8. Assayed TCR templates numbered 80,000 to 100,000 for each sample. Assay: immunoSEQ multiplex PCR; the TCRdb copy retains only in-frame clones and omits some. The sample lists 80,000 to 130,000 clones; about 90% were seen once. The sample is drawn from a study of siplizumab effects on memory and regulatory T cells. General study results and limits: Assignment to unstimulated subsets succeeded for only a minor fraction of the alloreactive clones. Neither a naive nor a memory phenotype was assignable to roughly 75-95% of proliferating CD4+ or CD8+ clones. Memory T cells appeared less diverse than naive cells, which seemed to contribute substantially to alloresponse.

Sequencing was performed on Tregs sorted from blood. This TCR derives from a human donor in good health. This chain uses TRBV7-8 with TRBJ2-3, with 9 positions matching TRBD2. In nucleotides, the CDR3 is TGTGCCAGCAGCACAATAGCGGGAGCTAGAGATACGCAGTATTTT. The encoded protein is CASSTIAGARDTQYF.